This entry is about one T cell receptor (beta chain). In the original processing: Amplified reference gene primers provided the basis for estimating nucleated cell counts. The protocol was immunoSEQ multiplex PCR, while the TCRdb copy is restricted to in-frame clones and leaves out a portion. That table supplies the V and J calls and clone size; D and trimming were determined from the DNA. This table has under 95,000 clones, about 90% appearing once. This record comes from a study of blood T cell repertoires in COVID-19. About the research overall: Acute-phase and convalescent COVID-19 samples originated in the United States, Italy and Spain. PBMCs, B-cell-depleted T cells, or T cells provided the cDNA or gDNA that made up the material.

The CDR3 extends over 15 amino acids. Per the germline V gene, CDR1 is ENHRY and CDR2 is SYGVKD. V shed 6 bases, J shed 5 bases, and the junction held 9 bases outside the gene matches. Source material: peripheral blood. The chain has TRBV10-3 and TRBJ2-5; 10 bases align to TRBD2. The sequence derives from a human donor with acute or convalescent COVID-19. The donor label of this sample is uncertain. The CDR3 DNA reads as TGTGCCATCAGGAGCGGGGGGGCGTTTCACGAGACCCAGTACTTC. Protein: CAIRSGGAFHETQYF.